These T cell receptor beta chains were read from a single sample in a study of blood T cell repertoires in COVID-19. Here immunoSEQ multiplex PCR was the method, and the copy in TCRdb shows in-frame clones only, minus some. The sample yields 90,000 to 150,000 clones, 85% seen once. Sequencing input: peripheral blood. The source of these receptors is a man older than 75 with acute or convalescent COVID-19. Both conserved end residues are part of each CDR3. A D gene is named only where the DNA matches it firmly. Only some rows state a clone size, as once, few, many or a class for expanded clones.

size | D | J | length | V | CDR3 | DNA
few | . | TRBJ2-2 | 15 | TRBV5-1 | CASSLGPSGTGELFF | TGCGCCAGCAGCTTGGGACCGTCCGGGACCGGGGAGCTGTTTTTT
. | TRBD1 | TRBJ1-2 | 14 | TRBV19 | CASSGPDRIYGYTF | TGTGCCAGTAGTGGACCGGACAGGATCTATGGCTACACCTTC
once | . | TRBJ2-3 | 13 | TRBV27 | CASSFSGLDTQYF | TGTGCCAGCAGTTTCTCAGGCTTGGATACGCAGTATTTT
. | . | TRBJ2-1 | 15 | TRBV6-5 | CASSLAVNSYNEQFF | TGTGCCAGCAGCTTAGCGGTTAACTCCTACAATGAGCAGTTCTTC
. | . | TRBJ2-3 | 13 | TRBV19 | CASSIDATDTQYF | TGTGCCAGTAGTATAGACGCGACAGATACGCAGTATTTT
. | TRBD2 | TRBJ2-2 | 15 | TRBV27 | CASSLAGVSTGELFF | TGTGCCAGCAGTTTAGCGGGGGTTTCCACCGGGGAGCTGTTTTTT
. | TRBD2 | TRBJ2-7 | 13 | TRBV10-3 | CAISQRGYYEQYF | TGTGCCATCAGCCAGCGGGGTTACTACGAGCAGTACTTC
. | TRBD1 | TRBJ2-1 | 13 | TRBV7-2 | CASRRTGAHEQFF | TGTGCCAGCAGGCGTACAGGGGCTCATGAGCAGTTCTTC
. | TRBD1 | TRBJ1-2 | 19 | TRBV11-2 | CASSPVVRDRDYPNYGYTF | TGTGCCAGCAGCCCCGTCGTCCGGGACAGAGACTATCCTAACTATGGCTACACCTTC
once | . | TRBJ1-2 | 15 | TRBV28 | CASSGGRQTNYGYTF | TGTGCCAGCAGTGGGGGCAGGCAGACTAACTATGGCTACACCTTC
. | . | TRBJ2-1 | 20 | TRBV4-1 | CASSQENLPGFSLATNEQFF | TGCGCCAGCAGCCAAGAAAATCTTCCGGGGTTTAGTCTGGCCACCAATGAGCAGTTCTTC
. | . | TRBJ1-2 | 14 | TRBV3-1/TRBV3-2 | CASSQTSGKADFSF | TGTGCCAGCAGCCAAACCTCGGGGAAAGCCGACTTCTCCTTC
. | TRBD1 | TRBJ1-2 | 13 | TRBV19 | CASTGTGYHGYTF | TGTGCCAGTACCGGGACAGGGTATCATGGCTACACCTTC
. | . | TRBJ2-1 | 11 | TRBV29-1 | CSDGGRNEQFF | TGCAGCGACGGCGGAAGAAATGAGCAGTTCTTC
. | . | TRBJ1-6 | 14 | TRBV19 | CASSPGDLGSPLHF | TGTGCCAGTAGTCCGGGGGACCTCGGGTCACCCCTCCACTTT
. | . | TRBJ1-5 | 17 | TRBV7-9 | CASSTSEGIRSNQPQHF | TGTGCCAGCAGCACTAGCGAGGGGATCAGAAGCAATCAGCCCCAGCATTTT
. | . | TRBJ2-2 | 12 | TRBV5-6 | CASSPSTGELFF | TGTGCCAGCAGCCCTAGCACCGGGGAGCTGTTTTTT
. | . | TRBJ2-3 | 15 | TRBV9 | CASSPRVGGTDTQYF | TGTGCCAGCAGCCCCCGGGTCGGGGGCACAGATACGCAGTATTTT
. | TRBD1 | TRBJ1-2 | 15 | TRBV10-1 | CASSEGGQRYYGYTF | TGCGCCAGCAGTGAGGGGGGACAGAGATACTATGGCTACACCTTC
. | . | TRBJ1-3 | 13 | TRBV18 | CASSPGDGDTIYF | TGTGCCAGCTCACCCGGAGACGGGGACACCATATATTTT
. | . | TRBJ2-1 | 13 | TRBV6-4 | CASRDTGDNEQFF | TGTGCCAGCAGAGACACAGGAGACAATGAGCAGTTCTTC
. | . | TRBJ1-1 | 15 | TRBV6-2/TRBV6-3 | CASSSGQNSNTEAFF | TGTGCCAGCAGTTCCGGACAGAACTCGAACACTGAAGCTTTCTTT
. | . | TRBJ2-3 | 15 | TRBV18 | CASSPEGLGTDTQYF | TGTGCCAGCTCACCGGAGGGGTTAGGAACAGATACGCAGTATTTT
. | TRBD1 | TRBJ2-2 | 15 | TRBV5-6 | CASSLTGANTGELFF | TGTGCCAGCAGCTTGACAGGGGCGAACACCGGGGAGCTGTTTTTT
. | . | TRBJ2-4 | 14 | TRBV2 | CASSERQGPNIQYF | TGTGCCAGCAGTGAGAGGCAGGGGCCAAACATTCAGTACTTC
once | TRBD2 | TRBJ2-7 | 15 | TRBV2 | CASSEDRGTSGSTTF | TGTGCCAGCAGTGAGGACAGGGGGACTAGCGGGAGTACCACCTTC
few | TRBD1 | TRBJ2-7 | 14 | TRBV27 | CASSLGQPGYEQYF | TGTGCCAGCAGTCTGGGACAGCCGGGCTACGAGCAGTACTTC
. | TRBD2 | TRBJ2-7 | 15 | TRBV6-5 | CASSTTSGRGYEQYF | TGTGCCAGCAGTACCACTAGCGGGAGGGGCTACGAGCAGTACTTC
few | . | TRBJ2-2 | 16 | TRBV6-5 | CASSYSYGSNTGELFF | TGTGCCAGCAGTTACTCTTACGGGAGTAACACCGGGGAGCTGTTTTTT
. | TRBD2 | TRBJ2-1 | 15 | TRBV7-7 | CASSLSGGAGNEQFF | TGTGCCAGCAGCTTAAGCGGGGGGGCCGGAAATGAGCAGTTCTTC
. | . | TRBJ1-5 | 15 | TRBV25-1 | CASSDPAAPNQPQHF | TGTGCCAGCAGTGACCCCGCCGCGCCCAATCAGCCCCAGCATTTT
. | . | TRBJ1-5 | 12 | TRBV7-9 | CASGRSNQPQHF | TGTGCCAGCGGGAGGTCCAATCAGCCCCAGCATTTT
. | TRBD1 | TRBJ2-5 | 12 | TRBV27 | CASSDREETQYF | TGTGCCAGCAGTGACAGGGAAGAGACCCAGTACTTC
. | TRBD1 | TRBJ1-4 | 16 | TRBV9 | CASSVARSLTGGKLFF | TGTGCCAGCAGCGTAGCTCGTTCTTTGACAGGGGGGAAACTGTTTTTT
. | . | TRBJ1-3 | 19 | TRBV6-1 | CASSEAAGAGPSSGNTIYF | TGTGCCAGCAGTGAAGCGGCGGGGGCAGGGCCATCCTCTGGAAACACCATATATTTT
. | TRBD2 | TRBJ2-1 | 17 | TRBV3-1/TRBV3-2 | CASSQLRRTSGRVGQFF | TGTGCCAGCAGCCAATTACGGAGGACTAGCGGGAGGGTAGGGCAGTTCTTC
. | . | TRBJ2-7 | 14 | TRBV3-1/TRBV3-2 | CASSQDPSSYEQYF | TGTGCCAGCAGCCAAGATCCCAGCTCCTACGAGCAGTACTTC
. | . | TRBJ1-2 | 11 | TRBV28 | CASSSEGGYTF | TGTGCCAGCAGCTCGGAGGGGGGCTACACCTTC
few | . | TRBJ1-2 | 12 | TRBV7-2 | CASSLQGYGYTF | TGTGCCAGCAGCTTACAGGGCTATGGCTACACCTTC
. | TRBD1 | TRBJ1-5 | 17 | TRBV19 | CASSIDRGQGLWQPQHF | TGTGCCAGTAGTATAGACCGCGGACAGGGGTTATGGCAGCCCCAGCATTTT
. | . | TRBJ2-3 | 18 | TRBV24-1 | CATSDTLRRQGLTDTQYF | TGTGCCACCAGTGATACCTTAAGGCGGCAGGGACTCACAGATACGCAGTATTTT
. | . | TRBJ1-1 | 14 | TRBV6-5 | CASSYAALNTEAFF | TGTGCCAGCAGTTATGCGGCACTGAACACTGAAGCTTTCTTT
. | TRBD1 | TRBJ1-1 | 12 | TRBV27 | CASRSGDSEAFF | TGTGCCAGCAGGTCCGGGGACAGTGAAGCTTTCTTT
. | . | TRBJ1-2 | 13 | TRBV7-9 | CASSESGNYGYTF | TGTGCCAGCAGCGAATCAGGGAACTATGGCTACACCTTC
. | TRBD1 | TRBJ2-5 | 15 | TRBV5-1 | CASSLAVGGAETQYF | TGCGCCAGCAGCTTGGCCGTAGGGGGCGCGGAGACCCAGTACTTC
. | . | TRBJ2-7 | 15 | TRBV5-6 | CASSLAPGILGEQYF | TGTGCCAGCAGCTTGGCCCCAGGGATACTCGGCGAGCAGTACTTC
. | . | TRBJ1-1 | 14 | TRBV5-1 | CASSLGLGGAEAFF | TGCGCCAGCAGCTTGGGTCTCGGAGGGGCTGAAGCTTTCTTT
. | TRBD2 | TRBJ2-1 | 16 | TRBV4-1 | CASSRLGLAGDNEQFF | TGCGCCAGCAGCCGGTTAGGACTAGCGGGAGACAATGAGCAGTTCTTC
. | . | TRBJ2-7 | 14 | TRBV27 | CASSRSPRGYEQYF | TGTGCCAGCAGCCGTTCCCCACGGGGCTACGAGCAGTACTTC